The entry below describes one T cell receptor (beta chain). This clone appeared a single time. Its antigen remains undetermined. No much larger clone is present one base from it, and per-base qualities are unavailable. The sample belongs to a study of CD8+ T cells in alopecia areata listed by TCRdb under 2018. As for the study more broadly: Treated patients were enrolled in an open-label pilot trial of oral tofacitinib, 5 to 10 mg twice daily, for moderate-to-severe alopecia areata. Patients stayed on tofacitinib for 6 to 18 months and then had 6 months of follow-up off drug so that delayed response and recurrence could be assessed. For the treated patients, the SALT score, which quantifies what percentage of scalp surface area is affected, served as the measure of disease severity. In both human patients and the C3H/HeJ mouse model, the study applied high-throughput TCRbeta sequencing to look at T cell clonal expansion in alopecia areata. Scalp tissue and sorted CD4+ and CD8+ peripheral blood T cells from patchy and totalis/universalis alopecia areata patients and from healthy controls were covered by human TCRbeta sequencing. Tofacitinib-treated patients had biopsies at baseline and at 4 and 24 weeks of treatment, with a later scalp biopsy in several patients. Clonality in the scalp was compared among normal scalp (n=4), patchy alopecia areata scalp (n=8), and alopecia totalis/universalis scalp (n=8). RNA was extracted with the PAXgene miRNA kit for fixed scalp, the miRNeasy kit for PBMCs, and the RNeasy kit for mouse skin. immunoSEQ multiplex PCR using 35 Vbeta forward primers and 13 Jbeta reverse primers was used to amplify TCRbeta CDR3 regions. Points the paper makes about the study in general: Lesional scalp, especially in alopecia totalis/universalis, showed higher clonality and more expanded CD8+ clones than normal scalp, suggesting antigenic drive. Scalp clonality and the number of expanded CD8+ clones among the top 100 scalp clones were significantly decreased by tofacitinib. During tofacitinib treatment, many expanded lesional clones stuck around in both scalp and blood, and this persistence may partly explain why relapse happens after treatment is stopped. Because the treated cohort was small and included a single nonresponder, larger studies are needed to assess links between baseline CD8+ expansion and response. Unlike mouse skin, which is dominated by gammadelta T cells, normal human skin has resident alphabeta T cells that are also sequenced, and this complicates analysis of the scalp TCR repertoire. TCR sequences shared between patients were less clear than in mice, possibly partly because of HLA diversity in the patient population.

From its cysteine to its phenylalanine, the CDR3 spans 16 amino acids. The retained sequence is limited to the CDR3, 48 bases, with the frame set at the first base. Via the germline V gene (reference sequence), CDR1 is MNHEY and CDR2 SMNVEV. At the junction V is shortened by 4 bases and J by 2 bases; bases outside the gene matches: 10. The time point label on this specimen signifies: about 4 weeks on oral tofacitinib. In light of the paper, this sample's treatment or condition label describes: oral pan-JAK inhibitor, 5-10 mg twice daily. Lesional scalp punch biopsies and peripheral blood were collected from alopecia areata patients. PBMCs were isolated by density centrifugation and stained for CD3, CD4 and CD8, after which CD4+ and CD8+ T cells were sorted on a FACSAria. Library method: the immunoSEQ multiplex PCR assay. RNA was extracted from all samples and reverse transcribed into cDNA as template for TCR sequencing. SuperScript III was used for first-strand cDNA synthesis, primed with a 2:1 mix of oligo-dT and random hexamers. A synthetic immune receptor repertoire was used to measure amplification bias, and any remaining bias was corrected computationally. On the study's bioinformatics: Raw reads were preprocessed for error removal, and CDR3 was defined according to IMGT conventions as running from the conserved cysteine to phenylalanine. Clonality was computed as 1 minus the Shannon entropy, with the entropy normalized by log2 of the number of productive unique TCRs. Whether each scalp clone was CD4 or CD8 was inferred by checking scalp TCRbeta sequences against the CD4 and CD8 repertoires from sorted blood. In its TCRdb copy, this immuneACCESS table keeps in-frame sequences only and misses some clones. Where compared with another copy, unresolved V genes explain less than half of these, and the others have no known cause. The V and J calls and clone size were taken over from that table, and D and trimming were inferred from the DNA. Recorded for this sample are around 140,000 clones; nearly 55% of them occurred a single time. Jointly, the top ten make up approximately 15% of the sample.

Recombination linked TRBV27 to TRBJ2-7; TRBD1 fits 8 bases in the junction. The specimen was CD8+ T cells sorted from blood, collected at week 4, from a patient treated with tofacitinib. The clonotype comes from a human donor with alopecia areata. DNA sequence: TGTGCCAGCAGTTCCTCACAGGGGGAAGCAACCTACGAGCAGTACTTC. Its protein is CASSSSQGEATYEQYF.